This TCR beta chain is from a study of T cell clusters in autoimmune cytopenias. Study context: A median of about 50,000 TRB reads per sample yielded a median approximately 2,500 distinct clonotypes.

Worth noting for this clonotype: Antigen: not known.

Germline CDR1 reads SGHRS; CDR2 reads YFSETQ. CDR3 size: 14 residues. Study-wide findings and caveats: No experiment has yet validated the function of the T cell clusters defined in silico. Healthy donors had roughly 2.9-fold more exclusive TRB clusters than active autoimmune hepatitis patients.

TRB was amplified by touch-down multiplex PCR, primer pools A and B combined. TCRdb processed the multiplex PCR reads again and assigns one entry to each CDR3 protein, with no DNA. The table lists approximately 1,100 distinct CDR3 sequences. Roughly 38,000 genome equivalents of blood DNA were amplified for TRB. The TCR sequence derives from a human donor with an autoimmune cytopenia or autoimmune hepatitis (not recorded which). The specimen was peripheral blood. V gene TRBV5-1 combines with J gene TRBJ1-1. The CDR3 loop reads CASSLRQVNTEAFF.